This T cell receptor beta chain is from a study of blood T cells in healthy people across ages. Study-wide background: Template switching captured about one barcoded beta molecule per two T cells.

The sample holds many counts of this clonotype. The antigen is not known. Regarding the study as a whole: Because donor CMV status was unknown, expanded clonotype changes were possibly confounded.

CDR3 length: 13 amino acids. Each donor's blood draw was 8.5 to 10 milliliters of peripheral blood. Using a J-beta primer mix together with a sample-barcoded 5' primer, a second PCR was run for about 6 to 12 cycles. A template-switch adaptor that had 12 random nucleotides put a tag on each cDNA molecule. TCRdb fed the 5' RACE reads into MiXCR, producing one record per CDR3 protein. This sample has hundreds of thousands of distinct CDR3 sequences, with approximately 30% found just once. V gene TRBV12-3 or TRBV12-4 combines with J gene TRBJ2-5, with 7 bases aligning to TRBD1. The closer fit of TRBJ2-7 to the DNA end suggests the J call may be wrong. Sequencing used blood. The receptor's source is a woman aged 80 or over in good health. For the CDR3, the DNA is TGTGCCAGCAGTACTGACCCAGGGGGCGAGCAGTACTTC. Its translation is CASSTDPGGEQYF.